Included here is one T cell receptor (beta chain) sequence, with context. Antigen specificity is unknown. This entry belongs to a study of siplizumab effects on memory and regulatory T cells. Only in-frame clones appear in the TCRdb table, and some are missing; sequencing was by immunoSEQ multiplex PCR. The repertoire holds some 100,000 clones, with over 85% as singletons. Study-level results: Mappable alloreactive CD4+ clones averaged approximately 62% Treg-derived with siplizumab versus approximately 25% in controls. Memory cells seemed less diverse than naive T cells, which also seemed major contributors to the alloresponse. Proliferating CD4+ or CD8+ clones, roughly 80-97% of them, lacked an assignable naive or memory phenotype. It was never confirmed that proliferating Tregs from siplizumab cultures were suppressive.

The sample comprised CD8+ T cells sorted from blood. This clonotype was obtained from a human donor in good health.

The CDR3 nucleotides read TGTGCCACCCGTCCCGGGAGTAGCAATCAGCCCCAGCATTTT. As protein: CATRPGSSNQPQHF. This sequence joins TRBV27 and TRBJ1-5; D gene uncertain. The CDR3 is 14 residues long. Germline-derived CDR1 and CDR2 are MNHEY and SMNVEV (reference sequence). V shed 10 bases and J shed 0 bases, with 13 bases lying between them.